Shown below are 18 T cell receptor beta chains from a single sample sequenced in a study of hypomethylating agent response in myelodysplastic syndrome. Assay: immunoSEQ multiplex PCR; the TCRdb copy retains only in-frame clones and omits some. The profile shows 1,800 or so clones, around four fifths of them singletons. This specimen consisted of bone marrow, obtained before or after starting hypomethylating agent treatment for myelodysplastic syndrome (not recorded which). The receptor source for this set is a human donor with myelodysplastic syndrome.

In its sample, this clone was seen once. The chain uses TRBV6-6 and TRBJ2-3; TRBD1 aligns across 7 bases. Germline trimming cut 2 bases from V and 3 bases from J; bases unmatched to any gene: 8. CDR1 is MNHNY and CDR2 is SVGAGI in the germline V gene (reference sequence). The CDR3 is made up of 16 amino acids. CDR3 residues: CASSYEIGGATDTQYF. CDR3 in DNA: TGTGCCAGCAGTTACGAAATAGGGGGCGCAACAGATACGCAGTATTTT.

V usage is TRBV19 and J usage is TRBJ1-5; the D gene is possibly TRBD1 (5 bases). Per the germline V gene, CDR1 is LNHDA and CDR2 is SQIVND (reference sequence). The CDR3 is 12 residues long. Trimming removed 8 bases at V and 5 bases at J, with 10 bases between. The CDR3 spells CASRQGDQPQHF. CDR3 nucleotides: TGTGCCAGTCGTCAGGGAGATCAGCCCCAGCATTTT.

This chain connects TRBV11-3 to TRBJ2-3; D may be TRBD2 (6 bases). Per the germline V gene, CDR1 is SGHNT and CDR2 is YENEEA. Deletions cut 1 base from V and 1 base from J, with 6 bases between. CDR3 length: 14 residues. The DNA for the CDR3 is TGTGCCAGCAGCTTAGGGGGGGGCACAGATACGCAGTATTTT. Its protein product is CASSLGGGTDTQYF.

The chain joins TRBV6-5 to TRBJ1-4; weak D call: TRBD1 (6 bases). CDR1 and CDR2 from the germline V gene are MNHEY and SVGAGI. V shed 6 bases and J shed 8 bases, with 16 bases lying between them. This CDR3 contains 14 residues. The CDR3 nucleotides are TGTGCCAGCAGCCAGGGACAACTGGTGGAAAAACTGTTTTTT. This codes for CASSQGQLVEKLFF.

The chain uses TRBV12-5 and TRBJ2-7; D remains ambiguous. The germline CDR1 and CDR2 sequences are LGHNT and FRNRAP. Trimming cost V 3 bases and J 3 bases, with 15 bases left between them. This CDR3 contains 15 residues. Here the CDR3 reads CASGFHPGKYYEQYF. CDR3 bases: TGTGCTAGTGGTTTCCATCCAGGTAAATACTACGAGCAGTACTTC. The full variable domain, completed using reference TRBV12-5 and TRBJ2-7, is DARVTQTPRHKVTEMGQEVTMRCQPILGHNTVFWYRQTMMQGLELLAYFRNRAPLDDSGMPKDRFSAEMPDATLATLKIQPSEPRDSAVYFCASGFHPGKYYEQYFGPGTRLTVT.

The V call is TRBV5-4, the J call TRBJ2-1, with D tentatively TRBD1 (6 bases). The CDR3 extends over 13 amino acids. Germline V gene data show CDR1 as SGHNT and CDR2 as YYREEE (reference sequence). Trimming pared 3 bases from V and 8 bases from J, leaving 12 bases between. The DNA of the CDR3 is TGTGCCAGCAGCTCGCCTAACAGGGATGAGCAGTTCTTC. It encodes CASSSPNRDEQFF.

This clone was observed a few times. V usage is TRBV10-3 and J usage is TRBJ1-1, with TRBD1 as a possible D gene (6 bases). The V gene's germline CDR1 is ENHRY and CDR2 SYGVKD. The CDR3 is 14 residues long. The V and J ends lost 0 bases and 5 bases respectively, with 10 bases between them. The CDR3 coding sequence is TGTGCCATCAGTGAGTCTAGGACAGAAACTGAAGCTTTCTTT. This encodes CAISESRTETEAFF.

The V call is TRBV9, the J call TRBJ1-4; 7 positions match TRBD1. V trimming: 3 bases; J trimming: 8 bases; junction bases outside the gene matches: 10. Germline CDR1 reads SGDLS; CDR2 reads YYNGEE. This CDR3 region has 15 residues. CDR3 nucleotide sequence: TGTGCCAGCAGCGCCCGACAGGGTCGAGAGGAAAAACTGTTTTTT. Translating it yields CASSARQGREEKLFF.

This clone was recorded only once. V usage is TRBV30 and J usage is TRBJ1-5; no definite D call. Trimming took off 0 bases at V and 7 bases at J, with 10 bases between the two ends. The germline V gene has CDR1 GTSNPN and CDR2 SVGIG (reference sequence). The CDR3 runs to 13 residues. The CDR3 is CAWSVQPEQPQHF. For the CDR3, the DNA is TGTGCCTGGAGTGTACAACCTGAGCAGCCCCAGCATTTT.

The chain couples TRBV6-1 to TRBJ2-7; tentatively, D is TRBD1 or TRBD2 (5 bases each). Germline V gene data show CDR1 as MNHNS and CDR2 as SASEGT. The CDR3 is 15 amino acids. V shed 0 bases and J shed 7 bases, with 16 bases lying between them. The CDR3 coding sequence is TGTGCCAGCAGTGAAGCGCTTGAGGGGCCAAGGGAGCAGTACTTC. It specifies CASSEALEGPREQYF.

This clone appeared a single time. The V gene is TRBV2, the J gene TRBJ1-3; D ambiguous. From germline, CDR1 is SNHLY and CDR2 FYNNEI. Trimming removed 3 bases from V and 4 bases from J, with 10 bases in between. The CDR3 consists of 14 residues. The CDR3 protein is CASSDWVWGNTIYF. In nucleotides, the CDR3 is TGTGCCAGCAGTGACTGGGTCTGGGGAAACACCATATATTTT.

This sequence joins TRBV7-5 and TRBJ1-4; the table calls TRBD1, which could not be checked here. TRBV7-5 is designated a pseudogene. The CDR3 totals 15 residues. The CDR3 DNA is TGTGCCAGAAGCTTAGTACAGGGCCTGGGGGAAAAACTGTTTTTT. It translates to CARSLVQGLGEKLFF.

The chain couples TRBV6-1 to TRBJ2-2; no clear D gene. CDR3 length equals 12 residues. The germline gives CDR1 MNHNS, CDR2 SASEGT. The V and J ends lost 7 bases and 1 base respectively, with 4 bases between them. The CDR3 DNA reads as TGTGCCAGCACCGTGAACACCGGGGAGCTGTTTTTT. Protein product: CASTVNTGELFF.

The CDR3 DNA sequence: TGTGCCTGGAGTGTAGGTTCCCCAACTAATGAAAAACTGTTTTTT. Residues: CAWSVGSPTNEKLFF. The chain carries TRBV30 and TRBJ1-4; D is unclear. Germline lookup yields CDR1 GTSNPN and CDR2 SVGIG (reference sequence). The CDR3 is 15 residues long. V was pared by 0 bases and J by 0 bases, with 8 bases between.

The J gene is TRBJ2-3, the V gene TRBV13; TRBD1 might be the D (5 bases). Germline values: CDR1 PRHDT, CDR2 FYEKMQ (reference sequence). The ends were cut back, 0 bases at V and 1 base at J, with 8 bases in the middle. The CDR3 has 15 residues. In nucleotides, the CDR3 is TGTGCCAGCAGCTTAGGCAGGGTGGGCACAGATACGCAGTATTTT. Residues: CASSLGRVGTDTQYF.

V usage is TRBV5-1 and J usage is TRBJ2-2, with 8 positions matching TRBD2. The V segment lost 1 base and the J segment 0 bases; nucleotides outside the gene matches: 8. This CDR3 spans 18 amino acids. Germline CDR1 SGHRS, CDR2 YFSETQ. CDR3 nucleotide sequence: TGCGCCAGCAGCTTGAGCTTAGGGCGGGGGGCGAACACCGGGGAGCTGTTTTTT. Its translation is CASSLSLGRGANTGELFF.

This chain connects TRBV12-2 to TRBJ2-5; the table names TRBD1, a call not compared with the DNA. TRBV12-2 is a known pseudogene. This CDR3 has 15 amino acids. CDR3 sequence: CASRFTGPYQETQYF. In nucleotides, the CDR3 is TGTGCAAGTCGCTTTACAGGGCCCTACCAAGAGACCCAGTACTTC.

The rearrangement uses TRBV10-3 and TRBJ2-7; a weak D match, TRBD1 (5 bases). This CDR3 is 12 amino acids long. V lost 5 bases and J 2 bases, leaving 7 bases between the germline ends. Per the germline V gene, CDR1 is ENHRY and CDR2 is SYGVKD. CDR3: CAISQGPYEQYF. The CDR3 bases are TGTGCCATCAGTCAGGGCCCCTACGAGCAGTACTTC.